The clone carrying this T cell receptor (beta chain) occurred many times. Its antigen is as yet unknown. This CDR3 has 12 residues. V lost 7 bases and J 5 bases, leaving 10 bases between the germline ends. Germline V gene data show CDR1 as MDHEN and CDR2 as SYDVKM. This specimen comes from a study of human T cells and chemical hapten exposure. About the study: Affected patients, primarily female, had alopecia areata, totalis or universalis. Slight differences in pooled library volume were the main source of varying TCR yields across samples. General study results and limits: The study found expanded TCRs formed significantly more large CDR3 similarity clusters than controls.

The time point was: patch test 1, 2 weeks after DPC sensitization. Described treatment: therapeutic diphenylcyclopropenone sensitization with weekly scalp DPC. Unique molecular identifiers were attached to individual cDNA molecules within the library. TCRdb re-derived calls from the RACE reads in MiXCR, one entry per CDR3 protein. The sample carries about 380,000 distinct CDR3 sequences, 4.8% recorded once. This specimen was whole blood, taken in connection with sensitization to the hapten diphenylcyclopropenone (DPC). The chain carries TRBV28 and TRBJ2-3, with D possibly matching TRBD2 (7 bases). The clonotype comes from a woman aged 45-59 years with alopecia areata. Some clones in this sample may be carry-over from other donors' samples. The CDR3: CASKRGGDTQYF. The DNA of the CDR3 is TGTGCCAGCAAGAGGGGGGGAGATACGCAGTATTTT.